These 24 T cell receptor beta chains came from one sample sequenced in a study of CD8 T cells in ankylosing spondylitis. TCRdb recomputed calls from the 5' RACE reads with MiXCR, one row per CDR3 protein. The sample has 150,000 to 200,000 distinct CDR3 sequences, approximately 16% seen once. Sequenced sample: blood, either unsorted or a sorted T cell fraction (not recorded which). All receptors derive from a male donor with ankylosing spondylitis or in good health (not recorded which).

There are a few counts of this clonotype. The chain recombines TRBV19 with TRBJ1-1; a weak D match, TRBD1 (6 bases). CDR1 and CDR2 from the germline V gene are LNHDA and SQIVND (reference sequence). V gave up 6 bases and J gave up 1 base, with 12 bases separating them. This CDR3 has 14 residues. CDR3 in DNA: TGTGCCAGTAGCTACAGGGAGAGGAACACTGAAGCTTTCTTT. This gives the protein CASSYRERNTEAFF. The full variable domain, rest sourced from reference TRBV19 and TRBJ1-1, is DGGITQSPKYLFRKEGQNVTLSCEQNLNHDAMYWYRQDPGQGLRLIYYSQIVNDFQKGDIAEGYSVSREKKESFPLTVTSAQKNPTAFYLCASSYRERNTEAFFGQGTRLTVV.

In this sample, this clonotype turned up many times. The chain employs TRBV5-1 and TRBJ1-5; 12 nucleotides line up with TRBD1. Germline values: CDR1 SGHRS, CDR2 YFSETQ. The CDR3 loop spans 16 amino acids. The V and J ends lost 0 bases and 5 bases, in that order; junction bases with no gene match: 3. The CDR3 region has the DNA TGCGCCAGCAGCTTGGGGGACAGGGGGCCGTATCAGCCCCAGCATTTT. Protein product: CASSLGDRGPYQPQHF.

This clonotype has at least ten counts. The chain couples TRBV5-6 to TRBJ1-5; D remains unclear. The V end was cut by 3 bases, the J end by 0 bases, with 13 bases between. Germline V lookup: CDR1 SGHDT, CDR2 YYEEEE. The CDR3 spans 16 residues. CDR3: CASSSGRQTSNQPQHF. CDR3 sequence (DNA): TGTGCCAGCAGCTCCGGACGCCAGACTAGCAATCAGCCCCAGCATTTT.

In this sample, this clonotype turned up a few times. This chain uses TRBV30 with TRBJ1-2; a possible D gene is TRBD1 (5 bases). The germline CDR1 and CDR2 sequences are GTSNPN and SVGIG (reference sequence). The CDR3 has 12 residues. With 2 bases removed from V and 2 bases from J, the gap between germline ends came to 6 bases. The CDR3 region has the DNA TGTGCCTGGAGTCCAGGGAACTATGGCTACACCTTC. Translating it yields CAWSPGNYGYTF.

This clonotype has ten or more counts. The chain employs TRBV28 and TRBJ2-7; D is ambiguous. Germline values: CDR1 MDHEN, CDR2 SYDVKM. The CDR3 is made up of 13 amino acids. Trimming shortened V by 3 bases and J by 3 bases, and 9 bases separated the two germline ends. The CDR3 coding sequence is TGTGCCAGCAGTTTCTATCGAAGCTACGAGCAGTACTTC. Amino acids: CASSFYRSYEQYF.

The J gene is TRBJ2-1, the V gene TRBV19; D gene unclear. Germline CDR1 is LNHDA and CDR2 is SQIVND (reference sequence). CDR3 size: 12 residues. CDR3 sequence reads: CGSEGLGNEQFF. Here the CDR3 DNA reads TGTGGGTCAGAAGGGCTCGGGAATGAGCAGTTCTTC.

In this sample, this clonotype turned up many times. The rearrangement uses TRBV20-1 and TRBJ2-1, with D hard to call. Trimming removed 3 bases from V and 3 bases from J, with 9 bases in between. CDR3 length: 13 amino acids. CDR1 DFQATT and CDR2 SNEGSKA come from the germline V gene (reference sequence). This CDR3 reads CSARQLGYNEQFF. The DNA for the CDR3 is TGCAGTGCTAGGCAGCTAGGCTACAATGAGCAGTTCTTC.

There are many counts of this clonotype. The CDR3 nucleotides are TGTGCCAGCTCTCCATACACTAGCGTACATGAGCAGTTCTTC. Translation gives CASSPYTSVHEQFF. This chain uses TRBV18 with TRBJ2-1; 7 positions match TRBD2. Germline-derived CDR1 and CDR2 are KGHSH and LQKENI. The CDR3 has 14 residues. J was trimmed by 8 bases and V by 6 bases; bases with no gene match: 10.

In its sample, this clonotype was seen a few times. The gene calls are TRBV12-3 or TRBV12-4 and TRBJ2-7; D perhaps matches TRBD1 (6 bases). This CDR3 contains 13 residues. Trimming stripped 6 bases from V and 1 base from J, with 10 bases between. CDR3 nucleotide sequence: TGTGCCAGCAGCACCGGGACATCCTACGAGCAGTACTTC. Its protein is CASSTGTSYEQYF.

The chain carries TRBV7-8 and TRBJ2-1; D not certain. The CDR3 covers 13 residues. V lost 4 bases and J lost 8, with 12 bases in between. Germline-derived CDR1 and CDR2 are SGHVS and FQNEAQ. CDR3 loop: CASSSRLVYEQFF. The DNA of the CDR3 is TGTGCCAGCAGCTCTCGGCTAGTATATGAGCAGTTCTTC. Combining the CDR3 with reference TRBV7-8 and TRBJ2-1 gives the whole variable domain GAGVSQSPRYKVAKRGQDVALRCDPISGHVSLFWYQQALGQGPEFLTYFQNEAQLDKSGLPSDRFFAERPEGSVSTLKIQRTQQEDSAVYLCASSSRLVYEQFFGPGTRLTVL.

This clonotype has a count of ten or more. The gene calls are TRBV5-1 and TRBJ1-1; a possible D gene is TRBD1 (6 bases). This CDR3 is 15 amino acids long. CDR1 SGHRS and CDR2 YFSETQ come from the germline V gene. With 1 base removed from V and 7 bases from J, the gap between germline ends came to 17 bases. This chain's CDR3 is CASSLPGTMQIEAFF. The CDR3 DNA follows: TGCGCCAGCAGCTTGCCCGGGACAATGCAGATTGAAGCTTTCTTT. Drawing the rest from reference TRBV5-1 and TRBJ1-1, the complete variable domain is KAGVTQTPRYLIKTRGQQVTLSCSPISGHRSVSWYQQTPGQGLQFLFEYFSETQRNKGNFPGRFSGRQFSNSRSEMNVSTLELGDSALYLCASSLPGTMQIEAFFGQGTRLTVV.

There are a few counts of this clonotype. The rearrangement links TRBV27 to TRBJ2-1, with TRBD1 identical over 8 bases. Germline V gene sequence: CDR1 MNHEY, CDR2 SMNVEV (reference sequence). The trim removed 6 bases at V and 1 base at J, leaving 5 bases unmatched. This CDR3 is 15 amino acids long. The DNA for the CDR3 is TGTGCCAGCAGCCAAGACAGGGGTTCCTACAATGAGCAGTTCTTC. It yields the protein CASSQDRGSYNEQFF.

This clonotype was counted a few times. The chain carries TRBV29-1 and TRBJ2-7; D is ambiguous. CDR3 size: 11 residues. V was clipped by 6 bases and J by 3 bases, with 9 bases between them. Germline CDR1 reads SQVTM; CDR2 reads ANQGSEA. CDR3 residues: CSVRNGYEQYF. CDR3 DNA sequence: TGCAGCGTGCGGAACGGCTACGAGCAGTACTTC.

CDR3 coding DNA: TGCAGTGCTTTGCTTAACACCGGGGAGCTGTTTTTT. Residues: CSALLNTGELFF. This rearrangement joins TRBV20-1 to TRBJ2-2; no reliable D call. Trimming stripped 5 bases from V and 2 bases from J, with 6 bases between. This CDR3 comprises 12 residues. Germline V lookup: CDR1 DFQATT, CDR2 SNEGSKA (reference sequence).

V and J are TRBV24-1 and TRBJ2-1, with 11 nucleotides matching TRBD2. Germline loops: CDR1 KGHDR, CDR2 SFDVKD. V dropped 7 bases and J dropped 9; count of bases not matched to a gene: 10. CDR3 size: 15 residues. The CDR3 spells CATSLLAGGASEQFF. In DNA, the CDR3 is TGTGCCACCAGCCTGTTAGCGGGGGGGGCGTCTGAGCAGTTCTTC.

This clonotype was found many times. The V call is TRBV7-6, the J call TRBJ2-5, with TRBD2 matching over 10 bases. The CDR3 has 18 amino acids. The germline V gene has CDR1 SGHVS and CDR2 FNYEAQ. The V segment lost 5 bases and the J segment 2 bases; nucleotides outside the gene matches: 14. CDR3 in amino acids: CASSLRLPLAGQQETQYF. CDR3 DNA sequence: TGTGCCAGCAGCCTCCGCTTACCACTAGCGGGGCAACAAGAGACCCAGTACTTC.

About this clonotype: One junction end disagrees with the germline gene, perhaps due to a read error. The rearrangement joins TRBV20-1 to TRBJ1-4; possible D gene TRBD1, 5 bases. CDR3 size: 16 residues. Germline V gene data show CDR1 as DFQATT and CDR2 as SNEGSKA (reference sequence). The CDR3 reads CCASAGTLYSNEKLFF. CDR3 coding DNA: TGCTGTGCTTCAGCCGGGACCCTCTATAGTAATGAAAAACTGTTTTTT.

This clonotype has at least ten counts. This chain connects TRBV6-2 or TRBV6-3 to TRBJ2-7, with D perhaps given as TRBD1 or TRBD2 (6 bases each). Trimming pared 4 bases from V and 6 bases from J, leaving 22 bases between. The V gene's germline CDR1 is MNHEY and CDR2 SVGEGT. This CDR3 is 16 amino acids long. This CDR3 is CASSFTTGGGDAEQYF. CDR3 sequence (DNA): TGTGCCAGCAGTTTTACAACCGGGGGCGGAGATGCCGAGCAGTACTTC.

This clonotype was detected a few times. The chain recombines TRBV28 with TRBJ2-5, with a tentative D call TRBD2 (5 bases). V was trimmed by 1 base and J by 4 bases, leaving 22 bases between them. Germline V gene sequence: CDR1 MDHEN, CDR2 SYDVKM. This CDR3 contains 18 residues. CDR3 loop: CASSLLKRASRSLETQYF. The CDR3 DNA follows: TGTGCCAGCAGTTTATTGAAGCGAGCTAGCAGATCTTTAGAGACCCAGTACTTC. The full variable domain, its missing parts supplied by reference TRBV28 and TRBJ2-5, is DVKVTQSSRYLVKRTGEKVFLECVQDMDHENMFWYRQDPGLGLRLIYFSYDVKMKEKGDIPEGYSVSREKKERFSLILESASTNQTSMYLCASSLLKRASRSLETQYFGPGTRLLVL.

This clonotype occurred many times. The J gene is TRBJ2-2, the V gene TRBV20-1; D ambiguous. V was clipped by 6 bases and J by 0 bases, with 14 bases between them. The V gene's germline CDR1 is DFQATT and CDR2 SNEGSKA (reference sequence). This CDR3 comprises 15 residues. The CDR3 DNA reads TGCAGTGCCTACCCCACCCGGGCGAACACCGGGGAGCTGTTTTTT. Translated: CSAYPTRANTGELFF.

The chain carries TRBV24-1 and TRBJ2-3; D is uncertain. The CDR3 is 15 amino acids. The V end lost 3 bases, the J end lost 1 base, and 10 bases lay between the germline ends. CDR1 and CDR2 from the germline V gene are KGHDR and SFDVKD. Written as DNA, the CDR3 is TGTGCCACCAGTGATACCAGACACCGCACAGATACGCAGTATTTT. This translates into CATSDTRHRTDTQYF.

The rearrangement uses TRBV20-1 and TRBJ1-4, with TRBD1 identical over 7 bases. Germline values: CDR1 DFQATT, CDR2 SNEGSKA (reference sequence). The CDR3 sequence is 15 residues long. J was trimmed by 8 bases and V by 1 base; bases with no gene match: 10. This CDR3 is CSARVGTARREKLFF. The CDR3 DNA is TGCAGTGCTAGAGTGGGGACAGCCCGTAGAGAAAAACTGTTTTTT.

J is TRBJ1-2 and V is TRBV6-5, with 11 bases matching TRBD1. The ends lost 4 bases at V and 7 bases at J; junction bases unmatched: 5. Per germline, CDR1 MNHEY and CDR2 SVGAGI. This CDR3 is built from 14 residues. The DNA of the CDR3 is TGTGCCAGCAGTTCGGACAGGGGGCAGGTTGGCTACACCTTC. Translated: CASSSDRGQVGYTF.

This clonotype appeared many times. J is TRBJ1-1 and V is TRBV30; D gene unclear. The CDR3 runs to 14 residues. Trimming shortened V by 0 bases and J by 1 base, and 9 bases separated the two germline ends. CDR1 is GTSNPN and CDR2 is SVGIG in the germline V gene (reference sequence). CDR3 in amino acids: CAWSVRLGNTEAFF. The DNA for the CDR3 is TGTGCCTGGAGTGTACGTCTGGGGAACACTGAAGCTTTCTTT.